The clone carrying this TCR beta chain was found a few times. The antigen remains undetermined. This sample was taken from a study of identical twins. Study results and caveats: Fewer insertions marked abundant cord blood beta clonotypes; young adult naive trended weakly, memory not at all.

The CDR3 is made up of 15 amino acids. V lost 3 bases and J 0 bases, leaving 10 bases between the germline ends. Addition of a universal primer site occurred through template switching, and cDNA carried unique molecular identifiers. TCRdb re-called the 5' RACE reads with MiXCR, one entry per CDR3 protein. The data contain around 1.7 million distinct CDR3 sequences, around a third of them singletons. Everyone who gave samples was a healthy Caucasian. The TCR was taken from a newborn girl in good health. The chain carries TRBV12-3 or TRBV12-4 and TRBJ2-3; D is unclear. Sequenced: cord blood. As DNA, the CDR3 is TGTGCCAGCAGTTTCGCACGTGCTAGCACAGATACGCAGTATTTT. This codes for CASSFARASTDTQYF.